This T cell receptor beta chain was recorded in a study of early T cells in non-severe SARS-CoV-2 infection. This clonotype was detected ten times or more. Using its own MiXCR run on the 5' RACE reads, TCRdb lists one record per CDR3 protein. The sample records about 110,000 distinct CDR3 sequences, 9.5% to 13% being singletons. Sample: whole blood. This TCR came from an adult who was a healthcare worker with PCR-confirmed SARS-CoV-2 infection or an uninfected control (not recorded which).

The CDR3 DNA sequence: TGTGCCAGCAGCTTAGATCCAGCGACTGAAGCTTTCTTT. It yields the protein CASSLDPATEAFF. This chain joins TRBV11-3 and TRBJ1-1; no reliable D call. The germline CDR1 and CDR2 sequences are SGHNT and YENEEA. Trimming took 0 bases from V and 5 from J, leaving 7 bases between them. The CDR3 sequence is 13 residues long.